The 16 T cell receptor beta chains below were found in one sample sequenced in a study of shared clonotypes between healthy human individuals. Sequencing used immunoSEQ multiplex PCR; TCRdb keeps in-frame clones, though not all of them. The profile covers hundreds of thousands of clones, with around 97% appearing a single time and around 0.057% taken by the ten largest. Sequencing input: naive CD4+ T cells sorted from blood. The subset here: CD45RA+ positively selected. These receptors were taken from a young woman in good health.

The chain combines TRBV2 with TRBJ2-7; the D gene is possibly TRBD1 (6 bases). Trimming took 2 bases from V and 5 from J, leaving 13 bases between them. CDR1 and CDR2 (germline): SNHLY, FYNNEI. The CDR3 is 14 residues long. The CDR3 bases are TGTGCCAGCAGTGAAAGGCAGGGGTCCGACGAGCAGTACTTC. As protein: CASSERQGSDEQYF.

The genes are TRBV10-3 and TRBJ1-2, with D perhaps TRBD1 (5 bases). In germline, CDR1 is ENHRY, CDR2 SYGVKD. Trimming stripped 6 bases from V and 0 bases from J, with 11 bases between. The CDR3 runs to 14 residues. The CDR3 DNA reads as TGTGCCATCAGCCCAGGGCAGACTAACTATGGCTACACCTTC. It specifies CAISPGQTNYGYTF.

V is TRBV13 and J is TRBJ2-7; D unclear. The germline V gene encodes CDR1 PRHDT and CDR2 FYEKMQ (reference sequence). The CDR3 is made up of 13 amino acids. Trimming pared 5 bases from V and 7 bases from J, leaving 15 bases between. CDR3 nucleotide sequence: TGTGCCAGCAGCCCCCAAAGCAGGCGGGAGCAGTACTTC. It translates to CASSPQSRREQYF.

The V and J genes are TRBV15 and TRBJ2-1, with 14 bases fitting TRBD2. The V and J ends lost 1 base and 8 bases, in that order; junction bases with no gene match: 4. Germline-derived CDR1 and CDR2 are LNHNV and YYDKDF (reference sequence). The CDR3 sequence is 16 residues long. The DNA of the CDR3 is TGTGCCACCAGCAGAGTGGGGACTAGCGGGAGCTATGAGCAGTTCTTC. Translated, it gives CATSRVGTSGSYEQFF.

CDR3 amino acids: CASSLTTSADTQYF. DNA of the CDR3: TGTGCCAGCAGCTTAACCACTAGCGCAGATACGCAGTATTTT. This chain uses TRBV7-9 with TRBJ2-3; 7 bases fit TRBD2. This CDR3 contains 14 residues. The J segment lost 4 bases and the V segment lost 2 bases, leaving 3 bases of the junction unmatched. CDR1 and CDR2 from the germline V gene are SEHNR and FQNEAQ (reference sequence).

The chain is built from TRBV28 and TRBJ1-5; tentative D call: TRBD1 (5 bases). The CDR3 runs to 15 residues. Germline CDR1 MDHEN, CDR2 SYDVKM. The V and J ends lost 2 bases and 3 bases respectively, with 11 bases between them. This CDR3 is CASSLTGRNNQPQHF. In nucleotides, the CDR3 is TGTGCCAGCAGTTTAACAGGACGGAACAATCAGCCCCAGCATTTT.

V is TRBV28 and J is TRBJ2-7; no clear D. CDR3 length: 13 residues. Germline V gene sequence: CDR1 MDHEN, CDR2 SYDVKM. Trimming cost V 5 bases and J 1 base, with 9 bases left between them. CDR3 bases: TGTGCCAGCAGTACCCCCGTTTCCTACGAGCAGTACTTC. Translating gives CASSTPVSYEQYF.

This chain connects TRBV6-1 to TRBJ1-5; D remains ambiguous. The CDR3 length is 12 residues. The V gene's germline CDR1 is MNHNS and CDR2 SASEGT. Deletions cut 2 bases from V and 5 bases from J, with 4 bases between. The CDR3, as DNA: TGTGCCAGCAGTGAACTGGATCAGCCCCAGCATTTT. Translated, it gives CASSELDQPQHF.

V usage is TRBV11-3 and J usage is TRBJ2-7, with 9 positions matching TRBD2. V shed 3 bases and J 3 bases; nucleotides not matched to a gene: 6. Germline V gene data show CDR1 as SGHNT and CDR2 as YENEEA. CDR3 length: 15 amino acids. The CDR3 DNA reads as TGTGCCAGCAGCTTCCCAATAGCGGGAGACTACGAGCAGTACTTC. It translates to CASSFPIAGDYEQYF.

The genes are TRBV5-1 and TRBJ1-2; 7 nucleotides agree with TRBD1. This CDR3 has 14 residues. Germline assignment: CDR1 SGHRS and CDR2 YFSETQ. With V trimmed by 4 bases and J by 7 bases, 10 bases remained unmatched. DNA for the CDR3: TGCGCCAGCAGCCTGTCTGAGGGGGCGTCTGGCTACACCTTC. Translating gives CASSLSEGASGYTF.

CDR3 amino acids: CASSYRQGGNQPQHF. The CDR3 nucleotides read TGTGCCAGCAGTTACCGACAGGGTGGCAATCAGCCCCAGCATTTT. The rearrangement links TRBV6-5 to TRBJ1-5; the match to TRBD1 covers 7 bases. Germline CDR1 and CDR2: MNHEY and SVGAGI. This CDR3 contains 15 residues. J was trimmed by 2 bases and V by 2 bases; bases with no gene match: 3.

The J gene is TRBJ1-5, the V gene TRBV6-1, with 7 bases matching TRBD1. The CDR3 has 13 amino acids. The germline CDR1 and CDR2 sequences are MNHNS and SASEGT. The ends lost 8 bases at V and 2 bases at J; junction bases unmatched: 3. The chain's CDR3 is CASHTGGNQPQHF. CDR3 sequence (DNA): TGTGCCAGCCACACAGGGGGCAATCAGCCCCAGCATTTT.

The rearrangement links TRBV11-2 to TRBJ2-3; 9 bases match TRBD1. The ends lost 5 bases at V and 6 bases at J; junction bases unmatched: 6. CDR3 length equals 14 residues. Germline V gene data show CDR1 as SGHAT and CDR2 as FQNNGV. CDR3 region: CASSPRTGADTQYF. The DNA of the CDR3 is TGTGCCAGCAGCCCCAGGACAGGGGCGGATACGCAGTATTTT.

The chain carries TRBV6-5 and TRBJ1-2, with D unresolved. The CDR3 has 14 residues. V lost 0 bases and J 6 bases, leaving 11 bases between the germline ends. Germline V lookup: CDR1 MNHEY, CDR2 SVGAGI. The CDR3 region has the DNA TGTGCCAGCAGTTACTCGCCGGGGTTTGATGGCTACACCTTC. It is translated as CASSYSPGFDGYTF.

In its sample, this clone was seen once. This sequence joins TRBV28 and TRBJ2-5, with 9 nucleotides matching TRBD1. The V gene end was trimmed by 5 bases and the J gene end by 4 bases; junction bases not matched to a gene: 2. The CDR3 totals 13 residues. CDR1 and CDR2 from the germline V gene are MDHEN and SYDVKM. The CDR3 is CASSGQGLETQYF. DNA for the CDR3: TGTGCCAGCAGTGGACAGGGGTTAGAGACCCAGTACTTC.

The CDR3 here is CASSLGVFFAEAFF. CDR3 in DNA: TGTGCCAGCAGCTTAGGGGTTTTTTTTGCTGAAGCTTTCTTT. The chain recombines TRBV7-2 with TRBJ1-1; D not certain. Trimming removed 1 base from V and 6 bases from J, with 12 bases in between. The CDR3 length is 14 residues. Per the germline V gene, CDR1 is SGHTA and CDR2 is FQGNSA.